This paragraph reports one TCR beta chain. At one boundary the junction diverges from the germline segment, which might be a read error. The data were obtained in a study of tumor and adjacent non-tumor tissue in lung cancer. Three rounds of nested PCR, following a modified ARM-PCR protocol, produced the TCRbeta library. TCRdb processed the multiplex PCR reads anew with MiXCR; each CDR3 protein has one entry. This table holds about 200,000 distinct CDR3 sequences, 60% to 85% found once. The template was RNA from unsorted bulk tissue. This receptor was obtained from a man aged 55 to 70 with non-small cell lung cancer. Specimen: lung tumor tissue.

Here the CDR3 DNA reads TGCAGTGCTCTTAGTTCAGGGGGTGGATTTTATGGCTACATCTTC. It codes for CSALSSGGGFYGYIF. The chain is built from TRBV20-1 and TRBJ1-2, with 7 bases matching TRBD1. Germline V CDR1 and CDR2: DFQATT, SNEGSKA (reference sequence). The CDR3 runs to 15 residues.